This T cell receptor beta chain was identified during a study of CD8 T cells in Susac syndrome (dated by TCRdb to the late 2010s). Some background on the complete study: Among the sequenced Susac syndrome patients, more than five had clinically active disease and roughly 8 were in clinical remission. At the time of blood withdrawal, Susac syndrome patients were either therapy-naive, taking corticosteroids (with some also receiving IVIg), or on IVIg alone. The study used repertoire sequencing to test whether antigen drove CD8+ T cell activation and differentiation in Susac syndrome.

Broad study findings and their caveats: The TCR sequencing and HLA analysis was acknowledged to have included a relatively small number of individuals. No clonal expansion was detected in the CD4+ T cell repertoire of Susac syndrome patients.

CDR3 length: 12 amino acids, cysteine to phenylalanine. The sequence is cut down to CDR3 DNA, 36 bases in frame from base 1. The junction shows trimming of 6 bases on V and 12 bases on J, and the gene matches do not reach 7 bases of it. CDR1 MNHEY and CDR2 SVGEGT were looked up in the germline V gene. RNA was extracted with the RNeasy kit and roughly 0.5 to 1 ug was reverse transcribed using random hexamers. The immunoSEQ multiplex PCR assay, which covers 54 Vbeta and 13 Jbeta segments, was used to amplify TCR beta CDR3 regions. PCR amplification bias was corrected by using a synthetic template baseline for primer optimization and computational correction. In the source study's methods: Reads were annotated to V, D and J genes according to IMGT and were analyzed with immunoSEQ Analyzer, with only productive sequences retained. Clonality was computed as one minus Shannon entropy normalized by log2 of the number of productive unique sequences. For each patient and control, public and private clones were evaluated within the 100 most prevalent clones. Susac-specific clones were defined as absent from healthy and MS cohorts, around 1,000 published viral clones and other ImmuneACCESS disease sequences. TCRdb took the public reads, trimmed them with fastp at Q25, ran MiXCR for clone calling and kept in-frame beta chains. CDR3 protein duplicates are merged, each entry listing the most common genes and DNA. These V and J calls derive from TCRdb rather than the authors' analysis. This sample lists about 150,000 distinct CDR3 sequences; approximately 96% were detected once. 0.16% of the sample belongs to the ten largest clones.

Peripheral blood CD8+ and CD4+ T cells from healthy donors, Susac syndrome patients and multiple sclerosis patients were profiled using high-throughput TCR beta sequencing. Susac syndrome patients met recently defined diagnostic criteria for definite or probable disease. CD8+ TEMRA cells were enriched by FACS, while bulk CD8+ and CD4+ T cells were purified by magnetic negative isolation. Blood was drawn into EDTA tubes, processed within 24 hours, and PBMCs were isolated by density gradient centrifugation. PBMCs intended for TCR sequencing were frozen in liquid nitrogen and were later thawed in a 37 degrees C water bath. The sorted or isolated CD4+, CD8+ and CD8+ TEMRA cells had a purity of 90% or higher. A note on this clonotype: Its antigen is currently not known. The sample holds no much larger clone one base away, and base qualities are not on file.

Sequencing was done on a sample of CD4+ T cells from PBMCs. The chain is made from TRBV6-2 or TRBV6-3 and TRBJ1-5; TRBD1 fits 8 bases in the junction. This receptor was identified in a human donor with Susac syndrome. The nucleotide sequence reads as follows: TGTGCCAGCAGCCCCGACAGGGGCCACCAGCATTTT. It codes for CASSPDRGHQHF.